This passage covers 26 T cell receptor beta chains from one sample sequenced in a study of blood T cell repertoires in COVID-19. Profiling relied on immunoSEQ multiplex PCR, and the TCRdb table lists in-frame clones only, not all of them. This sample has 23,000 or so clones, with 80% to 90% found just once. Sequenced material: peripheral blood. These receptors were obtained from an older man with acute or convalescent COVID-19.

The CDR3 region has the DNA TGTGCCAGCAGCTTAGTGGAGGAATCACCCCTCCACTTT. It codes for CASSLVEESPLHF. The chain employs TRBV7-8 and TRBJ1-6, with D unresolved. CDR1 is SGHVS and CDR2 is FQNEAQ in the germline V gene. The CDR3 covers 13 residues. With 1 base removed from V and 10 bases from J, the gap between germline ends came to 8 bases. The variable domain in full, with the rest retrieved from reference TRBV7-8 and TRBJ1-6, is GAGVSQSPRYKVAKRGQDVALRCDPISGHVSLFWYQQALGQGPEFLTYFQNEAQLDKSGLPSDRFFAERPEGSVSTLKIQRTQQEDSAVYLCASSLVEESPLHFGNGTRLTVT.

The V call is TRBV25-1, the J call TRBJ1-1; D is uncertain. CDR3 length equals 13 residues. Trimming shortened V by 2 bases and J by 4 bases, and 8 bases separated the two germline ends. Germline V lookup: CDR1 MGHDK, CDR2 SYGVNS. In nucleotides, the CDR3 is TGTGCCAGCAGTGAAACGTTCGGCACTGAAGCTTTCTTT. It is translated as CASSETFGTEAFF.

The rearrangement uses TRBV19 and TRBJ1-6, with 10 bases fitting TRBD1. CDR1 and CDR2 (germline): LNHDA, SQIVND (reference sequence). This CDR3 contains 16 residues. Trimming cost V 6 bases and J 10 bases; bases outside gene matches: 12. CDR3 amino acids: CASRQGTGAIDSPLHF. The CDR3 region has the DNA TGTGCCAGTAGGCAAGGGACAGGGGCGATAGACTCACCCCTCCACTTT.

The J gene is TRBJ2-7, the V gene TRBV4-1; perhaps TRBD1 as D (5 bases). There are 15 residues in the CDR3. Trimming removed 1 base from V and 4 bases from J, with 14 bases in between. The germline CDR1 and CDR2 sequences are MGHRA and YSYEKL. DNA of the CDR3: TGCGCCAGCAGCCAAGTACCCAGGCAGGGTTACGAGCAGTACTTC. Translating it yields CASSQVPRQGYEQYF.

The gene calls are TRBV7-8 and TRBJ2-3; TRBD2 matches at 11 bases. Trimming cost V 2 bases and J 3 bases; bases outside gene matches: 16. This CDR3 has 20 residues. The germline V gene encodes CDR1 SGHVS and CDR2 FQNEAQ. The CDR3 spells CASSLRPGPSGRRRTDTQYF. In DNA, the CDR3 is TGTGCCAGCAGCTTAAGGCCGGGGCCTAGCGGGAGGAGGAGAACAGATACGCAGTATTTT.

The gene calls are TRBV6-6 and TRBJ1-4, with no clear D. Germline V CDR1 and CDR2: MNHNY, SVGAGI (reference sequence). The CDR3 spans 15 residues. The V end was cut by 0 bases, the J end by 1 base, with 6 bases between. The CDR3 region has the DNA TGTGCCAGCAGTTACTCGGGCGAAACTAATGAAAAACTGTTTTTT. It is translated as CASSYSGETNEKLFF.

This clone appeared once. This chain uses TRBV5-1 with TRBJ2-2; D gene ambiguous. Germline CDR1 SGHRS, CDR2 YFSETQ. The CDR3 extends over 16 amino acids. V was clipped by 0 bases and J by 0 bases, with 9 bases between them. CDR3 DNA sequence: TGCGCCAGCAGCTTGGTAACAAGTACGAACACCGGGGAGCTGTTTTTT. It translates to CASSLVTSTNTGELFF.

The rearrangement joins TRBV12-3 or TRBV12-4 to TRBJ2-7; D ambiguous. With 4 bases removed from V and 4 bases from J, the gap between germline ends came to 5 bases. This CDR3 contains 11 residues. The CDR3: CASSSRYEQYF. CDR3 in DNA: TGTGCCAGCAGTTCCAGGTACGAGCAGTACTTC.

The chain couples TRBV28 to TRBJ2-7; tentatively, D is TRBD1 (6 bases). V was shortened by 7 bases and J by 0 bases, with 10 bases between the two germline ends. The length of the CDR3 is 13 residues. Germline-derived CDR1 and CDR2 are MDHEN and SYDVKM. The CDR3 DNA follows: TGTGCCAGCACACCAGGGGTCTCCTACGAGCAGTACTTC. This translates into CASTPGVSYEQYF.

The genes are TRBV18 and TRBJ1-4; D might be TRBD1 (6 bases). Germline CDR1 is KGHSH and CDR2 is LQKENI. The V end was cut by 4 bases, the J end by 4 bases, with 13 bases between. The CDR3 covers 15 residues. CDR3 DNA: TGTGCCAGCTCACTACAGACAGGAGTTAATGAAAAACTGTTTTTT. This gives the protein CASSLQTGVNEKLFF.

The chain has TRBV28 and TRBJ2-1; 13 bases map to TRBD2. Germline lookup yields CDR1 MDHEN and CDR2 SYDVKM. V shed 4 bases and J 0 bases; nucleotides not matched to a gene: 9. The CDR3 sequence is 19 residues long. The DNA for the CDR3 is TGTGCCAGCAGTTCCCCCGGACTAGCGGGAGTGAGCTCCTACAATGAGCAGTTCTTC. Residues: CASSSPGLAGVSSYNEQFF.

V is TRBV21-1 and J is TRBJ1-4; TRBD1, as called in the table, went unchecked against the DNA. TRBV21-1 is labeled a pseudogene. CDR3 size: 19 residues. Written as DNA, the CDR3 is TGTGCCAGCAGCGCCCCAGGGGGAGAGGGGGGAATGCGGGATGAAAAACTGTTTTTT. Its protein product is CASSAPGGEGGMRDEKLFF.

This sequence joins TRBV4-2 and TRBJ1-2, with a weak D call TRBD1 (6 bases). CDR3 length equals 15 residues. From germline, CDR1 is LGHNA and CDR2 YNFKEQ. With 1 base removed from V and 6 bases from J, the gap between germline ends came to 15 bases. The CDR3 coding sequence is TGTGCCAGCAGCCAAGTAAACAGGGTTTTTGATGGCTACACCTTC. It translates to CASSQVNRVFDGYTF.

The V gene is TRBV10-2, the J gene TRBJ1-4; tentatively, D is TRBD1 (5 bases). Trimming took 6 bases from V and 8 from J, leaving 16 bases between them. The length of the CDR3 is 14 residues. Germline assignment: CDR1 WSHSY and CDR2 SAAADI. The CDR3 sequence: CASRGLQVREKLFF. In nucleotides, the CDR3 is TGCGCCAGCAGGGGCCTACAGGTGCGGGAAAAACTGTTTTTT.

The chain carries TRBV14 and TRBJ2-6; 7 nucleotides line up with TRBD1. V was pared by 6 bases and J by 2 bases, with 13 bases of the junction left unmatched. CDR1 and CDR2 (germline): SGHDN, FVKESK. The CDR3 spans 18 residues. The CDR3 bases are TGTGCCAGCAGACCAACGACAGGGAGAGTACCTGGGGCCAACGTCCTGACTTTC. This encodes CASRPTTGRVPGANVLTF.

The V and J genes are TRBV18 and TRBJ2-2; a possible D gene is TRBD1 (5 bases). CDR3 length: 15 amino acids. Germline assignment: CDR1 KGHSH and CDR2 LQKENI. The V and J ends lost 1 base and 6 bases respectively, with 12 bases between them. This CDR3 is CASSPQTASAGELFF. The CDR3 bases are TGTGCCAGCTCACCACAGACAGCTTCGGCCGGGGAGCTGTTTTTT.

The CDR3, as DNA: TGTGCCAGCAGCGCAGGGACAGGGAGGTACACCATATATTTT. Amino acids: CASSAGTGRYTIYF. This rearrangement joins TRBV5-6 to TRBJ1-3, with 9 bases lining up with TRBD1. Germline V gene sequence: CDR1 SGHDT, CDR2 YYEEEE. The J segment lost 8 bases and the V segment lost 4 bases, leaving 7 bases of the junction unmatched. The CDR3 has 14 amino acids.

This chain joins TRBV4-1 and TRBJ2-2, with 10 bases identical to TRBD2. The length of the CDR3 is 16 residues. Germline assignment: CDR1 MGHRA and CDR2 YSYEKL. V trimming: 0 bases; J trimming: 5 bases; junction bases outside the gene matches: 3. CDR3 sequence (DNA): TGCGCCAGCAGCCAAGATAGTAGCGGGAGGACCGGGGAGCTGTTTTTT. This sequence encodes CASSQDSSGRTGELFF.

The table lists this clone with a count of one. The chain links TRBV3-1 (or the pseudogene TRBV3-2) to TRBJ1-3; D ambiguous. Looked up from germline, CDR1 is LGHDT and CDR2 is YNNKEL (reference sequence). CDR3 length equals 14 residues. V was trimmed by 0 bases and J by 13 bases, leaving 16 bases between them. This CDR3 is CASSQDVRQRMIYF. CDR3 nucleotides: TGTGCCAGCAGCCAAGATGTTAGGCAGAGGATGATATATTTT.

This clone is judged large. The chain uses TRBV5-4 and TRBJ2-3; D may be TRBD1 (6 bases). There are 14 residues in the CDR3. Germline V gives CDR1 SGHNT, CDR2 YYREEE (reference sequence). The germline V and J ends were trimmed by 4 bases and 6 bases, with 15 bases remaining between them. The CDR3 bases are TGTGCCAGCAGCCCTACGGACAGCAGGGATACGCAGTATTTT. Translated: CASSPTDSRDTQYF.

The rearrangement joins TRBV11-2 to TRBJ1-5, with D possibly matching TRBD1 (5 bases). Trimming shortened V by 0 bases and J by 4 bases, and 7 bases separated the two germline ends. The CDR3 has 14 amino acids. Germline V CDR1 and CDR2: SGHAT, FQNNGV. The CDR3 coding sequence is TGTGCCAGCAGCTTAGACGGGGGGAATCAGCCCCAGCATTTT. Translation: CASSLDGGNQPQHF.

The chain links TRBV7-9 to TRBJ1-2, with D possibly matching TRBD1 (5 bases). V dropped 5 bases and J dropped 6 bases, with 13 bases sitting between them. This CDR3 has 13 residues. Germline CDR1 is SEHNR and CDR2 is FQNEAQ (reference sequence). The CDR3 DNA sequence: TGTGCCAGCAGCCCTAGGGGTTCAGATGGCTACACCTTC. Translation: CASSPRGSDGYTF.

The genes are TRBV12-3 or TRBV12-4 and TRBJ2-7; D not resolved. V dropped 2 bases and J dropped 1 base, with 6 bases sitting between them. The CDR3 totals 13 residues. In nucleotides, the CDR3 is TGTGCCAGCAGTTTAATTTTATCCTACGAGCAGTACTTC. Translating gives CASSLILSYEQYF.

The CDR3 spells CASGTSARGFGEQFF. The CDR3 coding sequence is TGTGCCAGCGGAACTAGCGCGAGGGGTTTTGGTGAGCAGTTCTTC. This chain connects TRBV11-2 to TRBJ2-1; 7 nucleotides agree with TRBD2. The CDR3 is 15 residues long. The germline CDR1 and CDR2 sequences are SGHAT and FQNNGV. The junction had 16 bases not matched to a gene; V was cut back by 8 bases and J by 9 bases.

This clone showed up just once. V and J are TRBV18 and TRBJ2-2; the D gene is possibly TRBD1 (5 bases). The CDR3 is 15 amino acids. Trimming took off 8 bases at V and 0 bases at J, with 13 bases between the two ends. Germline V gene sequence: CDR1 KGHSH, CDR2 LQKENI. The CDR3 reads CASPRQSANTGELFF. CDR3 coding DNA: TGTGCCAGCCCAAGACAGAGTGCGAACACCGGGGAGCTGTTTTTT.

This chain links TRBV5-6 with TRBJ2-5, with D maybe TRBD2 (6 bases). This CDR3 region has 15 residues. CDR1 SGHDT and CDR2 YYEEEE come from the germline V gene. The V and J ends lost 2 bases and 2 bases respectively, with 13 bases between them. CDR3: CASSFTGRPQETQYF. As DNA, the CDR3 is TGTGCCAGCAGCTTTACCGGGAGACCTCAAGAGACCCAGTACTTC.